A selection of T cell receptor beta chains follows, all from one sample in a study of cytomegalovirus exposure and HLA in healthy donors. TCRdb's copy holds only in-frame clones and misses some; the assay was immunoSEQ multiplex PCR. The listing contains 93,000 or so clones. Sequenced: PBMCs. The source is a man in his forties or fifties in good health and CMV-seronegative. Both conserved end residues are part of each CDR3. The D gene is left open where the match is weak.

V gene	J gene	D gene	CDR3 protein
TRBV6-1	TRBJ2-3	TRBD2	CAGTSGSTDTQYF
TRBV15	TRBJ2-6	NA	CATSGAPGTGANVLTF
TRBV5-1	TRBJ2-7	NA	CASSLGTGTAYEQYF
TRBV7-2	TRBJ2-5	TRBD2	CASSLTTSGQETQYF
TRBV27	TRBJ1-5	TRBD1	CASSWDRLGNQPQHF
TRBV7-9	TRBJ1-5	NA	CASSLSFQPQHF
TRBV15	TRBJ1-2	TRBD1	CATSRGTGGGGYTF
TRBV30	TRBJ1-3	NA	CAWSVWGLGNTIYF
TRBV5-1	TRBJ2-7	NA	CASSPLGQSNEQYF
TRBV5-8	TRBJ2-2	NA	CASSPAVIFGGGELFF
TRBV4-3	TRBJ2-1	TRBD1	CASSRQGINNEQFF
TRBV5-8	TRBJ1-5	NA	CASSIQGWAQHF